The clone carrying this T cell receptor (beta chain) was detected a few times. This specimen belongs to a study of T-cell memory formation after mild COVID-19. Each CDR3 protein gets one entry after TCRdb re-called the 5' RACE reads with MiXCR. This table has 210,000 or so distinct CDR3 sequences, around 25% appearing once. Germline V gene data show CDR1 as SGHTA and CDR2 as FQGNSA. V was trimmed by 5 bases and J by 8 bases, leaving 12 bases between them. The CDR3 consists of 12 residues. The sequencing sample was made of PBMCs or a T cell subset sorted from them (not recorded which). This TCR came from an adult woman who had mild COVID-19 (a few samples of this study predate the infection). Cell type and time point are not known. The V and J genes are TRBV7-2 and TRBJ1-2; D is unclear. The CDR3 coding sequence is TGTGCCAGCAGCCCCAGGTTGGGCGGCTACACCTTC. Translating it yields CASSPRLGGYTF.